Listed below are T cell receptor beta chains from one sample, sequenced in a study of shared clonotypes between healthy human individuals. The data were produced by immunoSEQ multiplex PCR, yet TCRdb's version contains in-frame clones alone and is incomplete. The table lists over 2 million clones, 85% to 95% of them singletons, with 0.13% in the top ten. The sample consisted of naive CD4+ T cells sorted from blood. These receptor sequences come from a man younger than 30 in good health. Both conserved end residues are part of each CDR3. Fields, in order: clone size, V gene, D gene, J gene, CDR3 DNA, CDR3 protein. The D gene is left open where the match is weak. Clone size, where shown, is once, few, many, or a class for clones that have expanded.

>-|TRBV30|TRBD2|TRBJ2-1
TGTGCCTGGAGTGTAACTAGCGGGGGGTACAATGAGCAGTTCTTC
CAWSVTSGGYNEQFF
>-|TRBV25-1|TRBD1|TRBJ1-2
TGTGCCAGCAGAGACACAGGGGGTTCTGGCTACACCTTC
CASRDTGGSGYTF
>-|TRBV27|TRBD2|TRBJ2-1
TGTGCCAGCAGTTTGGCGGGAGCCTACAATGAGCAGTTCTTC
CASSLAGAYNEQFF
>once|TRBV11-2|-|TRBJ2-5
TGTGCCAGCAGCGGAGCTGACCTACGAGGGACCCAGTACTTC
CASSGADLRGTQYF
>-|TRBV7-2|TRBD2|TRBJ2-6
TGTGCCAGCAGCTTGGGGAGGGGCTGGGCCAACGTCCTGACTTTC
CASSLGRGWANVLTF
>-|TRBV6-6|TRBD1|TRBJ1-5
TGTGCCAGCAGTTATGGGACAGATAGTCAGCCCCAGCATTTT
CASSYGTDSQPQHF
>-|TRBV2|-|TRBJ1-5
TGTGCCAGCAGTGAAGGGCAGGGTGGTCAGCCCCAGCATTTT
CASSEGQGGQPQHF
>-|TRBV5-1|-|TRBJ1-1
TGCGCCAGCAGCTTGGCGACAGTCGGGGGCACTGAAGCTTTCTTT
CASSLATVGGTEAFF
>-|TRBV5-1|-|TRBJ1-1
TGCGCCAGCAGCGAGAGATCAATTACTGAAGCTTTCTTT
CASSERSITEAFF
>-|TRBV28|-|TRBJ1-5
TGTGCCAGCAGTAGTCCCCAGGGGAGCAATCAGCCCCAGCATTTT
CASSSPQGSNQPQHF
>once|TRBV4-3|-|TRBJ2-7
TGCGCCAGCAGCCAAGATCACCTCTCCTACGAGCAGTACTTC
CASSQDHLSYEQYF